Listed here are 2 T cell receptor beta chains from one sample, sequenced in a study of T-cell memory formation after mild COVID-19. TCRdb fed the 5' RACE reads into MiXCR, producing one record per CDR3 protein. The sample holds roughly 610,000 distinct CDR3 sequences, 15% to 20% seen once. The sample consisted of PBMCs or a T cell subset sorted from them (not recorded which). The origin of the receptors is an adult woman who had mild COVID-19 (a few samples of this study predate the infection). Cell type and time point are not known.

The table lists this clonotype with a few counts. This chain links TRBV7-3 with TRBJ2-6; no clear D gene. The ends were cut back, 1 base at V and 2 bases at J, with 18 bases in the middle. The CDR3 sequence is 19 residues long. Per the germline V gene, CDR1 is SGHTA and CDR2 is FQGTGA. In DNA form, the CDR3 reads TGTGCCAGCAGCTTAAGGGGTGGGGTCTTCGTACCTGGGGCCAACGTCCTGACTTTC. Translated, it gives CASSLRGGVFVPGANVLTF.

This clonotype has a handful of counts. The chain combines TRBV7-2 with TRBJ2-3; D perhaps matches TRBD2 (6 bases). CDR3 size: 14 residues. Trimming left V 3 bases short and J 4 bases short, with 11 bases between. CDR1 and CDR2 (germline): SGHTA, FQGNSA. CDR3 nucleotides: TGTGCCAGCAGCTTCGGGACTTGGCCAGATACGCAGTATTTT. Encoded protein: CASSFGTWPDTQYF.